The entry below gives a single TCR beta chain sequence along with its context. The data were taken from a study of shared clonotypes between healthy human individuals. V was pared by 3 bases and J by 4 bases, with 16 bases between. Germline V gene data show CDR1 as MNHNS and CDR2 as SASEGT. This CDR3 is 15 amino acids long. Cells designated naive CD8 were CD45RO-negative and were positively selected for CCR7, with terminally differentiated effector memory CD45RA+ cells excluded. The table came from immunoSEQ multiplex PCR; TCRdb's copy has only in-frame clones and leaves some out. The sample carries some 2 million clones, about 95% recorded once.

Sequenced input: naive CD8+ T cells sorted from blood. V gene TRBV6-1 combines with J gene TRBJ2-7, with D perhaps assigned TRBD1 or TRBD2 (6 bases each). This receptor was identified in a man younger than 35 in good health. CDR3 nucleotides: TGTGCCAGCAGTGATGGGGGGCTGAGTATGTACGAGCAGTACTTC. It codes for CASSDGGLSMYEQYF.